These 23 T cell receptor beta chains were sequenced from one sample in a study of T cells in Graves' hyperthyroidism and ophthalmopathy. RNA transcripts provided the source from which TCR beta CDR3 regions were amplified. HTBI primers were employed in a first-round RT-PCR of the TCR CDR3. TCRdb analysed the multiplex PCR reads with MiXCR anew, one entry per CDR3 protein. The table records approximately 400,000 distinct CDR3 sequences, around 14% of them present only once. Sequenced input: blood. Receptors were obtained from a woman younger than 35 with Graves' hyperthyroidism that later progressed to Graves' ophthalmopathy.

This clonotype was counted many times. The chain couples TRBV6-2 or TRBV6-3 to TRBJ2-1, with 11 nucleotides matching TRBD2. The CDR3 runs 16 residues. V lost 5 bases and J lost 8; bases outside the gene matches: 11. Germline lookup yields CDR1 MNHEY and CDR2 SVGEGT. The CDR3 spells CASSQLAGGPLDEQFF. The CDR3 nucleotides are TGTGCCAGCAGTCAGTTAGCGGGAGGGCCTTTGGATGAGCAGTTCTTC.

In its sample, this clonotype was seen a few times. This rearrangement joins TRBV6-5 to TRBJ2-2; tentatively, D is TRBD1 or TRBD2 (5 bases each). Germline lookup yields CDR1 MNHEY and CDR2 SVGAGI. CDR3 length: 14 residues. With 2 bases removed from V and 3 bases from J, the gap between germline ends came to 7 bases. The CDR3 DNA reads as TGTGCCAGCAGTTACGGGGGAGACACCGGGGAGCTGTTTTTT. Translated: CASSYGGDTGELFF.

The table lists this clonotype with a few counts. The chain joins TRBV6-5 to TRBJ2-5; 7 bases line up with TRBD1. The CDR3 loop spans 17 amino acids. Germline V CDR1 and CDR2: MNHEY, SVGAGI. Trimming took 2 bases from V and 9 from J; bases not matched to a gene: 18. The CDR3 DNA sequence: TGTGCCAGCAGTTACCGGAATCGACAGGGAAAAGCCGGAGCCCAGTACTTC. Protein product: CASSYRNRQGKAGAQYF.

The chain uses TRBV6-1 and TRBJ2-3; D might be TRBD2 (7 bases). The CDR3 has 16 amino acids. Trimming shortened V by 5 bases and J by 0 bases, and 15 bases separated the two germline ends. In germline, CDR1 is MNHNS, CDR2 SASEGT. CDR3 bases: TGTGCCAGCAGTATAAGGGGGGGACTCAGCACAGATACGCAGTATTTT. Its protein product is CASSIRGGLSTDTQYF.

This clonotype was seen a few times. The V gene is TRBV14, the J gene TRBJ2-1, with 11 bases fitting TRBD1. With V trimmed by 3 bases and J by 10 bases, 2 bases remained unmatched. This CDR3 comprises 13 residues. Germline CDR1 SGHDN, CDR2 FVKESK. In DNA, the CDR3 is TGTGCCAGCAGCCAGGACAGGGGGCGAGAGCAGTTCTTC. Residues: CASSQDRGREQFF.

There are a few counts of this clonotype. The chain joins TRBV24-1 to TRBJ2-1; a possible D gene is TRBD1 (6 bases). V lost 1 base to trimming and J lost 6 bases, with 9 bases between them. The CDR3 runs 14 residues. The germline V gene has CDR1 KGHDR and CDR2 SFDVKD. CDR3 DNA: TGTGCCACCAGTGATTTTCGAGGGGGCAATGAGCAGTTCTTC. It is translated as CATSDFRGGNEQFF.

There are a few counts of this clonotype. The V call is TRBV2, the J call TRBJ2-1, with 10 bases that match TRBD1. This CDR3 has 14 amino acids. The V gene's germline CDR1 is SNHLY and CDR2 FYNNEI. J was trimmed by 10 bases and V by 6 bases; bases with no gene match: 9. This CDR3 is CASRDRGGRREQFF. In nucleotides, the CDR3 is TGTGCCAGCAGGGACAGGGGGGGAAGGCGGGAGCAGTTCTTC.

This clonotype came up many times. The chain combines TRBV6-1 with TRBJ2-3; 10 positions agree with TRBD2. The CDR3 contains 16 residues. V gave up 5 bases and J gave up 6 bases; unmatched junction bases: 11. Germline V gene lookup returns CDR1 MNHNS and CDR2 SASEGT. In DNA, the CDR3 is TGTGCCAGCAGTCAGCTAGCGGGAGTTCGTAGGGATACGCAGTATTTT. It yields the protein CASSQLAGVRRDTQYF.

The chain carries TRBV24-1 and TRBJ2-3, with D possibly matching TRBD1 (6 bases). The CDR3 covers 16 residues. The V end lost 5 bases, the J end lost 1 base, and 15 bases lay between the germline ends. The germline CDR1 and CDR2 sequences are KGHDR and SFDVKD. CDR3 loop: CATSGGQGGGTDTQYF. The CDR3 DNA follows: TGTGCCACCAGTGGGGGGCAGGGTGGTGGCACAGATACGCAGTATTTT.

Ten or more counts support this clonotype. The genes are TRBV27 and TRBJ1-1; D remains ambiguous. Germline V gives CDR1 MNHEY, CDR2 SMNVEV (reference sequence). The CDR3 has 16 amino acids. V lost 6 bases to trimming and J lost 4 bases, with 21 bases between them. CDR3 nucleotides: TGTGCCAGCAGCCCTTACGGGAGAACCGTTAGCACTGAAGCTTTCTTT. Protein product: CASSPYGRTVSTEAFF.

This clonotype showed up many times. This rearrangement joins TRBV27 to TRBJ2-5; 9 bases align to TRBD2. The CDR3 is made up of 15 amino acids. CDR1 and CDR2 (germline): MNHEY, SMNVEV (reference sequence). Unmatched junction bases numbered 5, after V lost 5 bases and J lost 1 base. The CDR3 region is CASSPGLAPQETQYF. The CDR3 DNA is TGTGCCAGCAGTCCCGGACTAGCGCCCCAAGAGACCCAGTACTTC.

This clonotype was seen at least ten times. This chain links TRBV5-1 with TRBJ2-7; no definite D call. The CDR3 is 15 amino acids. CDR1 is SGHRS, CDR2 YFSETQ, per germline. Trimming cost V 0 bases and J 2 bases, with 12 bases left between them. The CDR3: CASSLEASPPYEQYF. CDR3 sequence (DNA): TGCGCCAGCAGCTTGGAGGCGAGCCCACCCTACGAGCAGTACTTC.

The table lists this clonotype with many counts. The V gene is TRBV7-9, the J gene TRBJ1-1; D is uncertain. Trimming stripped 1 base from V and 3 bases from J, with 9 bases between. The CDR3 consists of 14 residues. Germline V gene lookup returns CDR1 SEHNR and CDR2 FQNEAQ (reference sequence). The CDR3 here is CASSLGSGHTEAFF. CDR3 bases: TGTGCCAGCAGCTTAGGGTCAGGTCACACTGAAGCTTTCTTT.

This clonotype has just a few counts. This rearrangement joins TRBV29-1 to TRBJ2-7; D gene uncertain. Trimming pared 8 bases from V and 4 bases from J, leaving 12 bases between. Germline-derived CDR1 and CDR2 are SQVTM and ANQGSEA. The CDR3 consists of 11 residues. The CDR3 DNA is TGCAGCTTCACCTCCGCATACGAGCAGTACTTC. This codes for CSFTSAYEQYF.

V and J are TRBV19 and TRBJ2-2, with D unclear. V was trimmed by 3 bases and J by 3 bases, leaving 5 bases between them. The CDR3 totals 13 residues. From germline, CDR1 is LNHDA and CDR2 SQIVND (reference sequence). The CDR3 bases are TGTGCCAGTAGTATCCAGGACACCGGGGAGCTGTTTTTT. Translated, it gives CASSIQDTGELFF.

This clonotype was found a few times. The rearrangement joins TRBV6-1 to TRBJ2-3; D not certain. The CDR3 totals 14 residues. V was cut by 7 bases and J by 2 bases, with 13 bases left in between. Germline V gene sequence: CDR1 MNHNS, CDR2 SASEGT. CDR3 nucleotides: TGTGCCAGCACTAGGTTAGCTCTCACAGATACGCAGTATTTT. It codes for CASTRLALTDTQYF.

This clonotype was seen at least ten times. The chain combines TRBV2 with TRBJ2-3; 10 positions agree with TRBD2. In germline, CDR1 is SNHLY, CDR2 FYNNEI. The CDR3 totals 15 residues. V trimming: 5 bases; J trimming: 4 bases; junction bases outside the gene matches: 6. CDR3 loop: CASSKTSGRADTQYF. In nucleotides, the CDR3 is TGTGCCAGCAGTAAGACTAGCGGGCGCGCAGATACGCAGTATTTT.

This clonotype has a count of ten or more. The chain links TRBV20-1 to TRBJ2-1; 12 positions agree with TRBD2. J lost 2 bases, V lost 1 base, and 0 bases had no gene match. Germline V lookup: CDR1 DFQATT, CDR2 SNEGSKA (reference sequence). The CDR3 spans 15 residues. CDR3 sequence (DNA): TGCAGTGCTAGAGGACTAGCGGGAGCCTACAATGAGCAGTTCTTC. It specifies CSARGLAGAYNEQFF.

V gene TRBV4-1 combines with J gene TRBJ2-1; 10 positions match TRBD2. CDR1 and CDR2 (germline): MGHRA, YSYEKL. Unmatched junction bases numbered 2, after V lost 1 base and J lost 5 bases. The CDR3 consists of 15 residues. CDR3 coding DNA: TGCGCCAGCAGCCAAGGGACTAGCGGAAACAATGAGCAGTTCTTC. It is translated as CASSQGTSGNNEQFF.

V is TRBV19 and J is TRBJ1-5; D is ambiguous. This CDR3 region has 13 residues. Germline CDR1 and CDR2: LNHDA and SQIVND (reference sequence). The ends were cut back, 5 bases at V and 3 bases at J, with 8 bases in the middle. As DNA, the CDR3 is TGTGCCAGTAGTTACAGTCACAATCAGCCCCAGCATTTT. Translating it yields CASSYSHNQPQHF.

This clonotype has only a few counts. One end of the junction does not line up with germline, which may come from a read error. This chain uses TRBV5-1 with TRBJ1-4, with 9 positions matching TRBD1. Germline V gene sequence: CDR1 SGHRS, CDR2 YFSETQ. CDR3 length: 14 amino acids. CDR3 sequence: CASSSGTGNERLFF. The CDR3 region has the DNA TGCGCCAGCAGCTCCGGGACAGGGAATGAAAGACTGTTTTTT. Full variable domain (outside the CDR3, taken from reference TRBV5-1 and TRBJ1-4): KAGVTQTPRYLIKTRGQQVTLSCSPISGHRSVSWYQQTPGQGLQFLFEYFSETQRNKGNFPGRFSGRQFSNSRSEMNVSTLELGDSALYLCASSSGTGNERLFFGSGTQLSVL.

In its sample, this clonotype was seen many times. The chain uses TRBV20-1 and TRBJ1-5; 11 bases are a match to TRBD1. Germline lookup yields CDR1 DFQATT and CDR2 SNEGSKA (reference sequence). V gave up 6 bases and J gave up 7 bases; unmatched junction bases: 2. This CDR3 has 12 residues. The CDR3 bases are TGCAGTGCAGGGACAGGGGGGCAGCCCCAGCATTTT. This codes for CSAGTGGQPQHF.

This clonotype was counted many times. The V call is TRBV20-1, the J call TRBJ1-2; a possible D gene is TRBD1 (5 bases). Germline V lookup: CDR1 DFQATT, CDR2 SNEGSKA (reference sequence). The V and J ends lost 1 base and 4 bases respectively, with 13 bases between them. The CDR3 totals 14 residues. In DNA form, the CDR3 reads TGCAGTGCTAGAGGCAGGGACTCACTCTATGGCTACACCTTC. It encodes CSARGRDSLYGYTF.